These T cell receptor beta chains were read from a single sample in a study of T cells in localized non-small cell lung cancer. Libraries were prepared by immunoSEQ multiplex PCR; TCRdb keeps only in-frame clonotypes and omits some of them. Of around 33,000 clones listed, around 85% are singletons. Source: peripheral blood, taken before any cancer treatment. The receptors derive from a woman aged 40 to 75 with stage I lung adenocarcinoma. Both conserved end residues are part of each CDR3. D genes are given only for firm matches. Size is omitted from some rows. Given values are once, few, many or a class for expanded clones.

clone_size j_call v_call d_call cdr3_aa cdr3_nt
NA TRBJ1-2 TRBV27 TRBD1 CASSLKGASYGYTF TGTGCCAGCAGTTTAAAGGGGGCTAGCTATGGCTACACCTTC
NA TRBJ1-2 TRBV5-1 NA CASSLDGGDGYTF TGCGCCAGCAGCTTGGACGGGGGAGACGGCTACACCTTC
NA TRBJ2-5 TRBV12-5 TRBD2 CASGSLALAGTQETQYF TGTGCTAGTGGTTCCCTCGCTCTAGCGGGAACCCAAGAGACCCAGTACTTC
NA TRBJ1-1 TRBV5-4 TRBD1 CASSLNDRGNASDTEAFF TGTGCCAGCAGCTTGAACGACAGGGGGAATGCAAGTGACACTGAAGCTTTCTTT
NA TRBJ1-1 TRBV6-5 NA CASSRGGTEAFF TGTGCCAGCAGTCGAGGAGGCACTGAAGCTTTCTTT
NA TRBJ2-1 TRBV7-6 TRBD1 CASSSGQGYYNEQFF TGTGCCAGCAGCTCGGGACAGGGCTATTACAATGAGCAGTTCTTC
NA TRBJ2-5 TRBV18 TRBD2 CASSPLTAGGAGSQYF TGTGCCAGCTCACCACTCACCGCGGGGGGGGCCGGGTCCCAGTACTTC
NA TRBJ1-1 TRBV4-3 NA CASSQEWGRPGAEAFF TGCGCCAGCAGCCAAGAATGGGGCAGGCCTGGGGCTGAAGCTTTCTTT
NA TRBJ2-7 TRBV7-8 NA CASSLAPGGVSSYEQYF TGTGCCAGCAGCTTAGCGCCGGGCGGGGTGAGCTCCTACGAGCAGTACTTC
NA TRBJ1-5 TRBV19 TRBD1 CASKSQGTVRSNQPQHF TGTGCCAGTAAATCACAGGGGACGGTAAGGAGCAATCAGCCCCAGCATTTT
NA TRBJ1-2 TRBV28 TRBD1 CATLTGGRRGYTF TGTGCCACCCTGACAGGGGGCCGCCGTGGCTACACCTTC
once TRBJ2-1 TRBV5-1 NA CASSRKIQGFSYNEQFF TGCGCCAGCAGCCGGAAAATACAGGGCTTCTCCTACAATGAGCAGTTCTTC
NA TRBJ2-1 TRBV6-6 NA CASSYGRSNEQFF TGTGCCAGCAGTTACGGAAGGAGCAATGAGCAGTTCTTC
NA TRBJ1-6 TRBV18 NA CASSPGRERSPLHF TGTGCCAGCTCACCCGGCAGGGAACGGTCACCCCTCCACTTT
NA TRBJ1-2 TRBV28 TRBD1 CASSDRARFYGYTF TGTGCCAGCAGCGACAGGGCCCGGTTCTATGGCTACACCTTC
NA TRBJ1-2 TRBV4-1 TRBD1 CASSQPLDRGYGYTF TGCGCCAGCAGCCAACCCCTCGACAGGGGGTATGGCTACACCTTC
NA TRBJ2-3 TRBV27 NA CASREGGVASTDTQYF TGTGCCAGCAGGGAAGGAGGGGTAGCTAGCACAGATACGCAGTATTTT
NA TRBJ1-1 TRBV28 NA CASSKKGRTPGSTEAFF TGTGCCAGCAGTAAAAAGGGTAGGACCCCTGGAAGTACTGAAGCTTTCTTT
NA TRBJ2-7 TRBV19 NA CASSLGPVYEQYF TGTGCCAGTAGTCTGGGACCGGTCTACGAGCAGTACTTC
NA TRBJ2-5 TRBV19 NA CASSIDTVGGETQYF TGTGCCAGTAGTATAGATACGGTAGGAGGGGAGACCCAGTACTTC